Listed here are 10 T cell receptor beta chains from one sample, sequenced in a study of neurological immune-mediated disorders (dated by TCRdb to about 2019). The library was prepared using 5' RACE. This sample was sequenced with an Illumina HiSeq 2500. The public sequencing data were trimmed at Q25 with fastp and processed into clonotypes with MiXCR by TCRdb, which kept only in-frame beta chains. Entries that share a CDR3 protein sequence are merged under the most common genes and DNA. The sample records approximately 65,000 distinct CDR3 sequences, roughly 5% of which are singletons. The ten largest account for roughly 5% of the sample. Sequencing input: PBMCs. The receptors derive from a human donor with multiple sclerosis. The donor label of this sample is uncertain.

This clonotype was counted ten times or more. The chain recombines TRBV2 with TRBJ1-5, with D uncertain. The germline gives CDR1 SNHLY, CDR2 FYNNEI. The CDR3 contains 14 residues. The germline V and J ends were trimmed by 4 bases and 1 base, with 8 bases remaining between them. CDR3 in DNA: TGTGCCAGCAGTGTGGGCAGGAGCAATCAGCCCCAGCATTTT. It is translated as CASSVGRSNQPQHF.

This clonotype occurred many times. The chain joins TRBV3-1 to TRBJ1-5; D gene unclear. V lost 2 bases and J lost 4, with 9 bases in between. There are 14 residues in the CDR3. CDR1 is LGHDT, CDR2 YNNKEL, per germline (reference sequence). CDR3 residues: CASSQWQTNQPQHF. DNA for the CDR3: TGTGCCAGCAGCCAATGGCAGACTAATCAGCCCCAGCATTTT.

By share, this clonotype counts as medium-sized. The CDR3: CASSFGSWEQYF. As DNA, the CDR3 is TGCGCCAGCAGCTTCGGGTCCTGGGAGCAGTACTTC. The rearrangement joins TRBV5-1 to TRBJ2-7; D unclear. Trimming stripped 2 bases from V and 7 bases from J, with 10 bases between. Looked up from germline, CDR1 is SGHRS and CDR2 is YFSETQ. The CDR3 has 12 amino acids.

This clonotype was seen repeatedly, ten times or more. The rearrangement links TRBV27 to TRBJ1-6, with D possibly being TRBD1 (5 bases). CDR1 is MNHEY, CDR2 SMNVEV, per germline (reference sequence). CDR3 length equals 12 residues. The CDR3 region is CVSGRGDSPLHF. CDR3 coding DNA: TGTGTTTCGGGCAGAGGGGATTCACCCCTCCACTTT.

This clonotype has a count of ten or more. The CDR3: CASSLRSNGGSSYNEQFF. CDR3 coding DNA: TGTGCCAGCTCACTTCGAAGCAACGGGGGTAGCTCCTACAATGAGCAGTTCTTC. This chain links TRBV18 with TRBJ2-1; tentative D call: TRBD2 (6 bases). Trimming stripped 4 bases from V and 0 bases from J, with 19 bases between. Germline V gene lookup returns CDR1 KGHSH and CDR2 LQKENI. The CDR3 is 18 residues long.

This clonotype has ten or more counts. The J gene is TRBJ2-1, the V gene TRBV5-1; 9 nucleotides match TRBD1. The CDR3 length is 14 residues. After removal of 0 bases from V and 6 bases from J, the junction contained 1 base not matched to a gene. Germline lookup yields CDR1 SGHRS and CDR2 YFSETQ. CDR3 nucleotides: TGCGCCAGCAGCTTGGGACAGGGGGGCAATGAGCAGTTCTTC. Encoded protein: CASSLGQGGNEQFF.

This clonotype was recorded at least ten times. The V call is TRBV20-1, the J call TRBJ1-1; 11 bases align to TRBD1. This CDR3 comprises 14 residues. J lost 5 bases, V lost 5 bases, and 7 bases had no gene match. Germline-derived CDR1 and CDR2 are DFQATT and SNEGSKA (reference sequence). The CDR3 region is CSAGGQGAWTEAFF. CDR3 DNA: TGCAGTGCTGGTGGACAGGGGGCCTGGACTGAAGCTTTCTTT.

Ten or more counts support this clonotype. The J gene is TRBJ1-5, the V gene TRBV6-1, with 7 nucleotides matching TRBD1. This CDR3 is 13 amino acids long. Germline assignment: CDR1 MNHNS and CDR2 SASEGT. Unmatched junction bases numbered 4, after V lost 6 bases and J lost 5 bases. This CDR3 reads CASSRDRYQPQHF. The CDR3 DNA reads as TGTGCCAGCAGCCGGGACAGATATCAGCCCCAGCATTTT.

This clonotype is termed medium-sized. J is TRBJ1-2 and V is TRBV20-1, with unresolved D. The germline V gene encodes CDR1 DFQATT and CDR2 SNEGSKA (reference sequence). CDR3 length equals 12 residues. The V end lost 5 bases, the J end lost 0 bases, and 7 bases lay between the germline ends. CDR3 loop: CSAPRTNYGYTF. DNA for the CDR3: TGCAGTGCTCCACGGACTAACTATGGCTACACCTTC.

The chain uses TRBV24-1 and TRBJ2-5, with D perhaps being TRBD1 or TRBD2 (5 bases each). The CDR3 totals 14 residues. Germline CDR1 reads KGHDR; CDR2 reads SFDVKD. V shed 5 bases and J shed 4 bases, with 13 bases lying between them. The CDR3 sequence is CATSVGETGETQYF. CDR3 in DNA: TGTGCCACCAGTGTAGGGGAGACCGGAGAGACCCAGTACTTC.